The 2 T cell receptor beta chains below were found in one sample sequenced in a study of response to subunit inactivated influenza vaccine. TCRdb passed the RT-PCR reads through MiXCR, listing each CDR3 protein once. The sample has hundreds of thousands of distinct CDR3 sequences, about an eighth seen once. The specimen comprised PBMCs from blood, sampled on the day of vaccination. The receptors derive from a man in his fifties or sixties who received an inactivated influenza vaccine.

This clonotype appeared many times. V usage is TRBV29-1 and J usage is TRBJ1-1, with TRBD1 identical over 8 bases. The V segment lost 2 bases and the J segment 5 bases; nucleotides outside the gene matches: 4. This CDR3 spans 13 amino acids. Germline V gives CDR1 SQVTM, CDR2 ANQGSEA. The CDR3 DNA sequence: TGCAGCGTTGAATGGACAGGGAGGACTGAAGCTTTCTTT. Encoded protein: CSVEWTGRTEAFF.

The chain carries TRBV18 and TRBJ2-1, with D possibly TRBD2 on 7 matching bases. The V end was cut by 5 bases, the J end by 1 base, with 15 bases between. CDR1 and CDR2 (germline): KGHSH, LQKENI. CDR3 size: 16 residues. CDR3 amino acids: CASSSRAGQSYNEQFF. DNA of the CDR3: TGTGCCAGCTCATCAAGAGCGGGACAATCCTACAATGAGCAGTTCTTC.